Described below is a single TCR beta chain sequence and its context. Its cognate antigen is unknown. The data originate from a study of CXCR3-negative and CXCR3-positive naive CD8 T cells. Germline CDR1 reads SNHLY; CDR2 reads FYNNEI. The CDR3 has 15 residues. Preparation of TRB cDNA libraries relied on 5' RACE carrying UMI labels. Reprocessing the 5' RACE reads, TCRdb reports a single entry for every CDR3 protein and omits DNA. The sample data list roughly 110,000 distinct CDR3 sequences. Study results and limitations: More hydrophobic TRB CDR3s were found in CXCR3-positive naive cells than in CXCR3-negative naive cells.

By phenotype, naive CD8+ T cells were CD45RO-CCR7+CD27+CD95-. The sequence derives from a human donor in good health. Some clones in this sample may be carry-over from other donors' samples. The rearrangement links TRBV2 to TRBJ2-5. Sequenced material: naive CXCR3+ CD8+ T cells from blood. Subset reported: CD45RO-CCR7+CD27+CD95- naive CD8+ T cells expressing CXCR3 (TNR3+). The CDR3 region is CASSEALAIMETQYF.